This T cell receptor (beta chain) was retrieved from a study of shared clonotypes between healthy human individuals. Libraries were prepared by immunoSEQ multiplex PCR; TCRdb keeps only in-frame clonotypes and omits some of them. This sample has about 2.5 million clones, with 92% found just once. The authors divided CD4+ cells into CD45RA+ naive and CD45RA-negative memory subsets. Looked up from germline, CDR1 is KGHSH and CDR2 is LQKENI. V was clipped by 10 bases and J by 2 bases, with 17 bases between them. The CDR3 contains 14 residues. The TCR comes from a man in his late teens or twenties in good health. Some clones in this sample may be carry-over from other donors' samples. V is TRBV18 and J is TRBJ1-1; D call uncertain. The sequenced sample consisted of naive CD4+ T cells from PBMCs. The sample's subset: CD45RA+ positively selected. CDR3 bases: TGTGCCACCCAGCAGGCGGACGGTAACACTGAAGCTTTCTTT. This codes for CATQQADGNTEAFF.